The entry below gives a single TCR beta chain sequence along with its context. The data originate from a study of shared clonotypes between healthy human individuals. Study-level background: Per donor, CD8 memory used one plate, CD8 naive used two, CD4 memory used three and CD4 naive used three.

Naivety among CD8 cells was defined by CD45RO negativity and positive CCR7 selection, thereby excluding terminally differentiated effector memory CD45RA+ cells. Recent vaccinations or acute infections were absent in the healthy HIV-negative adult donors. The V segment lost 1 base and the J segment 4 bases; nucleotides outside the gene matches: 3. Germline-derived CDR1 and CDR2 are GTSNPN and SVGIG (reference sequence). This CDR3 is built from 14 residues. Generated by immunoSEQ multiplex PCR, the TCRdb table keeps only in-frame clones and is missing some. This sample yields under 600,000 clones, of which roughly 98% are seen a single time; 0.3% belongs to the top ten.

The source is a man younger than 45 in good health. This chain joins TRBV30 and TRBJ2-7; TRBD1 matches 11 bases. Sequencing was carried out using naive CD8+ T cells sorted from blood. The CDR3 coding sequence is TGTGCCTGGAGTGAAGGGACAGGGGGGTACGAGCAGTACTTC. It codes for CAWSEGTGGYEQYF.